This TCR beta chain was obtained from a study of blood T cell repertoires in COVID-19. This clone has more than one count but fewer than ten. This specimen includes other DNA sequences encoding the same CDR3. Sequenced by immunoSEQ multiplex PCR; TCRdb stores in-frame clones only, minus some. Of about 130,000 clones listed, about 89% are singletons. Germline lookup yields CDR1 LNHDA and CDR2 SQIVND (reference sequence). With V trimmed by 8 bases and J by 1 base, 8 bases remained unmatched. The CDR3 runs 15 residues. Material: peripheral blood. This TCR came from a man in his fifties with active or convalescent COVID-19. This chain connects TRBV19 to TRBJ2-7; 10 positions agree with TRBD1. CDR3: CASSRGQGGSYEQYF. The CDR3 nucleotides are TGTGCCAGTTCGCGAGGACAGGGGGGTTCCTACGAGCAGTACTTC.